The 14 T cell receptor beta chains below come from one sample, sequenced in a study of naive and memory T cell subsets. The beta constant-region primer was an equimolar mix of two oligonucleotides covering TRBC1 and TRBC2. TCRdb fed the UMI-ligation and nested PCR reads into MiXCR, producing one record per CDR3 protein. The data hold tens of thousands of distinct CDR3 sequences, with around 13% observed a single time. Material: central memory CD4+ T cells from blood. These receptors were collected from a human donor in good health.

This clonotype was detected ten times or more. The rearrangement joins TRBV20-1 to TRBJ2-7; 9 nucleotides align to TRBD2. The CDR3 extends over 12 amino acids. Germline V lookup: CDR1 DFQATT, CDR2 SNEGSKA (reference sequence). V lost 5 bases, J lost 6 bases, and 5 bases stayed unmatched. This CDR3 reads CSAQSGRIEQYF. CDR3 bases: TGCAGTGCTCAGAGCGGGAGGATCGAGCAGTACTTC.

This clonotype occurred many times. The chain has TRBV15 and TRBJ1-5; 9 bases align to TRBD1. This CDR3 spans 17 amino acids. CDR1 is LNHNV, CDR2 YYDKDF, per germline (reference sequence). V lost 1 base to trimming and J lost 7 bases; unmatched junction nucleotides: 11. CDR3 amino acids: CATSRGPQGAGRQPQHF. CDR3 sequence (DNA): TGTGCCACCAGCAGAGGACCACAGGGGGCCGGTAGACAGCCCCAGCATTTT. Drawing the rest from reference TRBV15 and TRBJ1-5, the complete variable domain is DAMVIQNPRYQVTQFGKPVTLSCSQTLNHNVMYWYQQKSSQAPKLLFHYYDKDFNNEADTPDNFQSRRPNTSFCFLDIRSPGLGDTAMYLCATSRGPQGAGRQPQHFGDGTRLSIL.

In this sample, this clonotype turned up a few times. The CDR3 DNA reads as TGTGCCAGCTCCGGGGTAATTCGGGAGACCCAGTACTTC. Protein product: CASSGVIRETQYF. The gene calls are TRBV2 and TRBJ2-5, with D perhaps TRBD2 (5 bases). Germline CDR1 and CDR2: SNHLY and FYNNEI. The CDR3 covers 13 residues. The V end was cut by 8 bases, the J end by 5 bases, with 15 bases between.

The V gene is TRBV25-1, the J gene TRBJ1-1; D might be TRBD1 (5 bases). Germline CDR1 is MGHDK and CDR2 is SYGVNS. Trimming took off 1 base at V and 0 bases at J, with 15 bases between the two ends. The CDR3 spans 17 residues. The DNA of the CDR3 is TGTGCCAGCAGTGAATGGGCAGGGCTGGGGGTGAACACTGAAGCTTTCTTT. It codes for CASSEWAGLGVNTEAFF.

This clonotype has at least ten counts. This chain links TRBV2 with TRBJ1-2; unclear D gene. The CDR3 has 15 amino acids. CDR1 and CDR2 (germline): SNHLY, FYNNEI. The V gene lost 2 bases and the J gene lost 0 bases, with 10 bases spanning the gap. The CDR3 loop reads CASSERGKANYGYTF. As DNA, the CDR3 is TGTGCCAGCAGTGAACGAGGGAAAGCTAACTATGGCTACACCTTC.

V is TRBV4-1 and J is TRBJ2-7; 9 bases align to TRBD1. Trimming removed 1 base from V and 6 bases from J; junction bases left unmatched: 13. Germline V gene lookup returns CDR1 MGHRA and CDR2 YSYEKL. CDR3 length equals 17 residues. CDR3 in DNA: TGCGCCAGCAGCCAAGGATTGTTTGGGACAGGGAATGTCGAGCAGTACTTC. Translated: CASSQGLFGTGNVEQYF.

This clonotype was found many times. The chain is built from TRBV18 and TRBJ2-7; 10 bases map to TRBD2. V was pared by 2 bases and J by 5 bases, with 3 bases of the junction left unmatched. The CDR3 runs 14 residues. In germline, CDR1 is KGHSH, CDR2 LQKENI. The CDR3 DNA reads TGTGCCAGCTCACCATCTAGCGGGGGCGACGAGCAGTACTTC. Amino acid sequence: CASSPSSGGDEQYF.

This clonotype showed up just a few times. V and J are TRBV19 and TRBJ1-2; possible D gene TRBD1, 6 bases. Germline V gene sequence: CDR1 LNHDA, CDR2 SQIVND (reference sequence). CDR3 length: 16 amino acids. With 1 base removed from V and 4 bases from J, the gap between germline ends came to 16 bases. CDR3 DNA: TGTGCCAGTAGTATAGCGCCACAGGGATCCTTCTATGGCTACACCTTC. This sequence encodes CASSIAPQGSFYGYTF. Full variable domain (remainder filled in from reference TRBV19 and TRBJ1-2): DGGITQSPKYLFRKEGQNVTLSCEQNLNHDAMYWYRQDPGQGLRLIYYSQIVNDFQKGDIAEGYSVSREKKESFPLTVTSAQKNPTAFYLCASSIAPQGSFYGYTFGSGTRLTVV.

The rearrangement links TRBV27 to TRBJ2-7, with 9 bases lining up with TRBD2. This CDR3 has 15 residues. J was trimmed by 0 bases and V by 4 bases; bases with no gene match: 4. Germline V gene sequence: CDR1 MNHEY, CDR2 SMNVEV (reference sequence). The CDR3 coding sequence is TGTGCCAGCAGTTCGACTAGCGGTAACTCCTACGAGCAGTACTTC. It codes for CASSSTSGNSYEQYF.

This clonotype was recorded many times. The chain employs TRBV7-2 and TRBJ2-1; 10 bases are a match to TRBD1. The CDR3 sequence is 14 residues long. CDR1 is SGHTA and CDR2 is FQGNSA in the germline V gene. Germline trimming cut 1 base from V and 7 bases from J; bases unmatched to any gene: 1. This CDR3 reads CASSLGDRGNEQFF. The CDR3 region has the DNA TGTGCCAGCAGCTTAGGGGACAGGGGAAATGAGCAGTTCTTC.

The chain employs TRBV5-1 and TRBJ2-2, with 8 bases matching TRBD2. From germline, CDR1 is SGHRS and CDR2 YFSETQ. This CDR3 region has 17 residues. V shed 1 base, J shed 0 bases, and the junction held 5 bases outside the gene matches. CDR3 in amino acids: CASSLFAGGPNTGELFF. CDR3 in DNA: TGCGCCAGCAGCTTGTTCGCGGGAGGACCGAACACCGGGGAGCTGTTTTTT.

The chain links TRBV5-1 to TRBJ2-7; 8 bases agree with TRBD2. The CDR3 consists of 15 residues. V shed 4 bases, J shed 2 bases, and the junction held 8 bases outside the gene matches. CDR1 is SGHRS, CDR2 YFSETQ, per germline. This CDR3 reads CASSPGTRRTYEQYF. The CDR3 nucleotides are TGCGCCAGCAGCCCGGGGACTAGACGAACCTACGAGCAGTACTTC. The whole variable domain, remainder taken from reference TRBV5-1 and TRBJ2-7, is KAGVTQTPRYLIKTRGQQVTLSCSPISGHRSVSWYQQTPGQGLQFLFEYFSETQRNKGNFPGRFSGRQFSNSRSEMNVSTLELGDSALYLCASSPGTRRTYEQYFGPGTRLTVT.

The chain combines TRBV12-3 or TRBV12-4 with TRBJ2-3; 7 nucleotides agree with TRBD2. J gave up 0 bases and V 3 bases, and 3 bases lay outside the gene matches. The CDR3 spans 15 residues. The CDR3 here is CASSFRGRSTDTQYF. The CDR3 bases are TGTGCCAGCAGTTTCCGCGGGAGAAGCACAGATACGCAGTATTTT.

This clonotype was picked up many times. The J gene is TRBJ1-5, the V gene TRBV27; maybe TRBD1 (6 bases). Germline V gene sequence: CDR1 MNHEY, CDR2 SMNVEV (reference sequence). This CDR3 region has 13 residues. Trimming removed 6 bases from V and 8 bases from J, with 14 bases in between. CDR3: CASSPDRREPQHF. CDR3 in DNA: TGTGCCAGCAGCCCCGACAGGCGTGAGCCCCAGCATTTT.